The 19 T cell receptor beta chains below come from one sample, sequenced in a study of T cells in localized non-small cell lung cancer (dated by TCRdb to the early 2020s). The library was produced with the immunoSEQ multiplex PCR assay. Not all clones reach the TCRdb copy of this immuneACCESS table, which keeps in-frame sequences only. Checked studies attribute under half of the gap to unresolved V genes and leave the rest unexplained. This sample is represented by tens of thousands of clones; 85% to 90% of them were singletons. 2.5% of the sample belongs to the ten largest clones. The sample consisted of PBMCs, taken before any cancer treatment. The source of these receptors is a man aged 35 to 69 with stage II lung adenocarcinoma.

This rearrangement joins TRBV6-4 to TRBJ2-3; 10 bases are shared with TRBD2. This CDR3 is 14 amino acids long. With 5 bases clipped from V and 1 base from J, the junction kept 0 bases outside the gene matches. Germline loops: CDR1 MRHNA, CDR2 SNTAGT. CDR3 sequence (DNA): TGTGCCAGCAGTACTAGCGGGGGCACAGATACGCAGTATTTT. Its protein is CASSTSGGTDTQYF.

The CDR3 DNA follows: TGTGCCAGCAGTTCCCACAGATCAACTAATGAAAAACTGTTTTTT. Protein sequence: CASSSHRSTNEKLFF. The chain uses TRBV6-6 and TRBJ1-4; D gene ambiguous. The CDR3 runs 15 residues. V was pared by 4 bases and J by 0 bases, with 9 bases between. From germline, CDR1 is MNHNY and CDR2 SVGAGI (reference sequence).

The DNA for the CDR3 is TGTGCCAGCAGCTTGGAGGGGAGGTCCTACAATGAGCAGTTCTTC. This encodes CASSLEGRSYNEQFF. The chain carries TRBV5-4 and TRBJ2-1, with D possibly matching TRBD2 (6 bases). V was shortened by 0 bases and J by 1 base, with 8 bases between the two germline ends. The germline V gene has CDR1 SGHNT and CDR2 YYREEE (reference sequence). The CDR3 extends over 15 amino acids.

The chain joins TRBV19 to TRBJ2-1; 9 bases agree with TRBD2. The V gene's germline CDR1 is LNHDA and CDR2 SQIVND (reference sequence). J lost 5 bases, V lost 2 bases, and 4 bases had no gene match. CDR3 length equals 15 residues. The CDR3 loop reads CASSIRAGGNNEQFF. For the CDR3, the DNA is TGTGCCAGTAGTATACGAGCGGGGGGAAACAATGAGCAGTTCTTC.

The chain is built from TRBV5-6 and TRBJ2-3; D possibly uses TRBD1 or TRBD2 (5 bases each). Trimming shortened V by 0 bases and J by 6 bases, and 14 bases separated the two germline ends. The germline gives CDR1 SGHDT, CDR2 YYEEEE. This CDR3 spans 15 amino acids. CDR3 sequence (DNA): TGTGCCAGCAGCTTGGGTGGTGGGGGTTATGATACGCAGTATTTT. Amino acid sequence: CASSLGGGGYDTQYF. Filled out from reference TRBV5-6 and TRBJ2-3, the complete variable domain reads DAGVTQSPTHLIKTRGQQVTLRCSPKSGHDTVSWYQQALGQGPQFIFQYYEEEERQRGNFPDRFSGHQFPNYSSELNVNALLLGDSALYLCASSLGGGGYDTQYFGPGTRLTVL.

V is TRBV5-1 and J is TRBJ2-3, with TRBD2 matching over 11 bases. CDR3 length: 15 amino acids. V lost 4 bases, J lost 4 bases, and 5 bases stayed unmatched. The germline V gene encodes CDR1 SGHRS and CDR2 YFSETQ. Written as DNA, the CDR3 is TGCGCCAGCAGCGTACTTAGCGGGGGGGCAGATACGCAGTATTTT. Protein sequence: CASSVLSGGADTQYF.

The chain uses TRBV4-1 and TRBJ2-1; 10 bases are a match to TRBD2. Per germline, CDR1 MGHRA and CDR2 YSYEKL. Trimming removed 0 bases from V and 12 bases from J; junction bases left unmatched: 8. This CDR3 contains 15 residues. The chain's CDR3 is CASSQDGAGGIGQFF. As DNA, the CDR3 is TGCGCCAGCAGCCAAGATGGAGCGGGGGGGATCGGGCAGTTCTTC.

The chain employs TRBV6-1 and TRBJ1-4; D is possibly TRBD1 (5 bases). Trimming took 0 bases from V and 7 from J, leaving 12 bases between them. Germline assignment: CDR1 MNHNS and CDR2 SASEGT. The CDR3 is 15 residues long. The CDR3 DNA reads as TGTGCCAGCAGTGAAGCGCAGGGTACGTCTGAAAAACTGTTTTTT. Translated, it gives CASSEAQGTSEKLFF.

V gene TRBV5-1 combines with J gene TRBJ1-1; 9 nucleotides agree with TRBD1. This CDR3 has 14 residues. Germline CDR1 SGHRS, CDR2 YFSETQ. The V gene end was trimmed by 0 bases and the J gene end by 4 bases; junction bases not matched to a gene: 1. The CDR3 nucleotides read TGCGCCAGCAGCTTGGGGGACAGGGTCACTGAAGCTTTCTTT. This encodes CASSLGDRVTEAFF.

In this sample, this clone turned up once. The V call is TRBV5-1, the J call TRBJ1-2; a weak D match, TRBD1 (5 bases). The CDR3 length is 17 residues. Between the trimmed V and J ends, which lost 0 bases and 2 bases, there was a span of 17 bases. Per the germline V gene, CDR1 is SGHRS and CDR2 is YFSETQ. The chain's CDR3 is CASSLVSPGGWNYGYTF. The CDR3 nucleotides read TGCGCCAGCAGCTTGGTATCTCCGGGGGGATGGAACTATGGCTACACCTTC.

The chain joins TRBV2 to TRBJ2-2; a weak D match, TRBD1 (5 bases). This CDR3 is 13 amino acids long. V lost 4 bases, J lost 6 bases, and 9 bases lay in between. Per the germline V gene, CDR1 is SNHLY and CDR2 is FYNNEI. The CDR3 spells CASSGTRSGELFF. CDR3 nucleotides: TGTGCCAGCAGTGGGACAAGGTCCGGGGAGCTGTTTTTT. The whole variable domain, filled in from reference TRBV2 and TRBJ2-2, reads EPEVTQTPSHQVTQMGQEVILRCVPISNHLYFYWYRQILGQKVEFLVSFYNNEISEKSEIFDDQFSVERPDGSNFTLKIRSTKLEDSAMYFCASSGTRSGELFFGEGSRLTVL.

This clone qualifies as medium-sized. J is TRBJ1-1 and V is TRBV5-6; D ambiguous. The CDR3 runs to 10 residues. Deletions cut 2 bases from V and 7 bases from J, with 3 bases between. CDR1 and CDR2 from the germline V gene are SGHDT and YYEEEE. CDR3 in amino acids: CASSLSEAFF. CDR3 in DNA: TGTGCCAGCAGCTTAAGTGAAGCTTTCTTT. Combining the CDR3 with reference TRBV5-6 and TRBJ1-1 gives the whole variable domain DAGVTQSPTHLIKTRGQQVTLRCSPKSGHDTVSWYQQALGQGPQFIFQYYEEEERQRGNFPDRFSGHQFPNYSSELNVNALLLGDSALYLCASSLSEAFFGQGTRLTVV.

The chain employs TRBV5-5 and TRBJ2-5; a weak D match, TRBD1 (5 bases). Germline V gene sequence: CDR1 SGHKS, CDR2 YYEKEE (reference sequence). Trimming cost V 5 bases and J 1 base, with 12 bases left between them. CDR3 length: 14 amino acids. CDR3: CASSIRGTQETQYF. CDR3 in DNA: TGTGCCAGCAGTATAAGGGGTACCCAAGAGACCCAGTACTTC.

V and J are TRBV18 and TRBJ1-3, with D unclear. The CDR3 spans 15 residues. Trimming pared 2 bases from V and 6 bases from J, leaving 14 bases between. From germline, CDR1 is KGHSH and CDR2 LQKENI. The CDR3 region has the DNA TGTGCCAGCTCACCAGGCCCGGCAGGTGAAAACACCATATATTTT. Its translation is CASSPGPAGENTIYF.

The rearrangement joins TRBV19 to TRBJ1-2; 7 nucleotides align to TRBD1. This CDR3 has 12 residues. V was clipped by 5 bases and J by 6 bases; unmatched bases: 3. CDR1 is LNHDA and CDR2 is SQIVND in the germline V gene (reference sequence). CDR3 region: CASSQGVHGYTF. The DNA of the CDR3 is TGTGCCAGTAGTCAGGGGGTGCATGGCTACACCTTC.

V gene TRBV6-5 combines with J gene TRBJ1-1; 7 nucleotides line up with TRBD1. V lost 6 bases, J lost 1 base, and 2 bases stayed unmatched. This CDR3 spans 13 amino acids. Germline V lookup: CDR1 MNHEY, CDR2 SVGAGI. The CDR3 reads CASSSGGNTEAFF. The CDR3 DNA is TGTGCCAGCAGCTCAGGGGGGAACACTGAAGCTTTCTTT.

The chain recombines TRBV2 with TRBJ2-7, with D tentatively TRBD1 (5 bases). CDR3 size: 14 residues. Germline V gives CDR1 SNHLY, CDR2 FYNNEI. Trimming removed 9 bases at V and 7 bases at J, with 22 bases between. CDR3 in DNA: TGTGCCAGTTCCCCCGTCGTAGGGGCGGTGGAGCAGTACGTC. As protein: CASSPVVGAVEQYV.

The chain carries TRBV4-1 and TRBJ2-3; D call uncertain. Germline CDR1 reads MGHRA; CDR2 reads YSYEKL. V was pared by 4 bases and J by 6 bases, with 11 bases between. The CDR3 consists of 13 residues. The CDR3 spells CASSRNPRDTQYF. DNA of the CDR3: TGCGCCAGCAGCCGGAACCCCAGGGATACGCAGTATTTT.

The table lists this clone with a count of one. The chain has TRBV7-8 and TRBJ2-4, with D uncertain. This CDR3 contains 17 residues. Trimming removed 1 base from V and 0 bases from J, with 13 bases in between. The germline CDR1 and CDR2 sequences are SGHVS and FQNEAQ. The CDR3 nucleotides read TGTGCCAGCAGCTTAGTGGAAGCTTCCTCAGCCAAAAACATTCAGTACTTC. It is translated as CASSLVEASSAKNIQYF.